One T cell receptor (beta chain) is described in this entry. This clonotype was detected many times. Its antigen remains undetermined. Base qualities were left out, and no much larger clone turns up one base away. TCR cDNA was made using 5'RACE template switching, a step that added a universal primer site and unique molecular identifiers. Priming of cDNA synthesis was performed from both the TCR alpha and TCR beta constant segments. Libraries were amplified in two PCR steps, with sample barcodes and sequencing adapters added in the second step. Sequencing of libraries was performed on Illumina HiSeq 2500 (2x100 bp) or NovaSeq (2x150 bp). The study's processing was this. MIGEC handled demultiplexing of reads and collapsing into UMI consensus sequences, while MiXCR performed V(D)J alignment. Vaccine-responding clonotypes were identified with edgeR using replicate PBMC samples, with FDR below 0.01 and a log2 fold change above 5 up to day 15 being required. Each bulk clonotype was labeled CD4 or CD8 based on which sequenced repertoire, CD4 or CD8, contained the clonotype at higher abundance. Through fastp at Q25 and MiXCR, TCRdb rebuilt clones from the public reads, retaining in-frame beta chains. CDR3 protein duplicates are merged, each entry listing the most common genes and DNA. It is TCRdb's table, rather than the study itself, that gives the V and J calls and clone size. Across this sample there are roughly 120,000 distinct CDR3 sequences, with 7.2% seen only once. The ten largest make up more than 2.5% of the sample.

The CDR3 runs 13 residues from the cysteine to the phenylalanine. Here the CDR3 DNA is all that survives: 39 bases in frame from base 1. V is shortened by 0 bases, J by 4 bases, and the region joining them spans 6 bases. CDR1 and CDR2, per the germline V gene (reference sequence), are SEHNR and FQNEAQ. This entry belongs to a study of T cells after yellow fever vaccination (dated by TCRdb to the late 2010s). A note on the overall study: The SMART-Seq v4 Ultra Low Input RNA kit was used to prepare libraries from fractions with low cell numbers. Two healthy male donors, one aged 18 to 30 and one aged 30 to 40 years, made up the cohort. To track T-cell clones before and after primary and booster YFV17D yellow fever vaccination, bulk TCR alpha and beta repertoires were sequenced longitudinally. Blood was collected at multiple timepoints before and after primary and secondary immunization, and bulk PBMC replicates and cell subsets were isolated.

Taken with the paper, the label for treatment or condition translates to: live attenuated yellow fever vaccine strain. PBMCs were isolated from peripheral blood using a standard Ficoll-Paque protocol. Dynabeads CD4 and CD8 positive selection kits were used to isolate the CD4 and CD8 T-cell fractions. TriZol was used to extract RNA from bulk PBMCs, from CD4 and CD8 fractions, and from dextramer-positive and dextramer-negative fractions. Broader findings and caveats from the paper: A small fraction of clonotypes appeared in both the CD4 and CD8 compartments, likely as a result of convergent recombination. Computational filtering was required because FACS-sorted repertoires could contain abundant contaminating clonotypes from the bulk population. The secondary T-cell response was found to be weaker but faster than the primary response, with a peak reached on day 5 rather than on day 15. Most clones expanded after primary vaccination were re-detected after the booster (around 96% of CD4 and approximately 89% of CD8), suggesting broad memory maintenance. The study included only two donors, which limits how far the findings can be generalized.

The chain uses TRBV7-9 and TRBJ1-2; too little of a D gene remains to name it. This clonotype originated in a man younger than 35 who received the YFV17D yellow fever vaccine. The source was CD4+ T cells sorted from PBMCs, collected approximately 47 days after the first yellow fever vaccination. The nucleotide sequence reads TGTGCCAGCAGCTTAGCCAGCACCTATGGCTACACCTTC. Protein translation: CASSLASTYGYTF.